A single count supports the clone carrying this TCR beta chain. The data were obtained in a study of tumor and adjacent non-tumor tissue in lung cancer. The library came from three nested PCR rounds adapted from ARM-PCR protocols. Using its own MiXCR run on the multiplex PCR reads, TCRdb lists one record per CDR3 protein. In the table there are 77,000 or so distinct CDR3 sequences, about three quarters of which are singletons. No cell sorting was done before RNA was extracted from the tissue. Deletions cut 0 bases from V and 8 bases from J, with 11 bases between. CDR1 and CDR2 (germline): MRHNA, SNTAGT. The CDR3 covers 15 residues.

The material sequenced was lung tumor tissue. V is TRBV6-4 and J is TRBJ2-6; no definite D call. This receptor was obtained from a woman between 50 and 59 years old with non-small cell lung cancer. The CDR3 DNA reads TGTGCCAGCAGTGACTCACTATCTTGGACCAACGTCCTGACTTTC. Amino acid sequence: CASSDSLSWTNVLTF.